What follows are 26 T cell receptor beta chains derived from one specimen sequenced in a study of PD-1 blockade in classical Hodgkin lymphoma. Profiled with immunoSEQ multiplex PCR; TCRdb holds only in-frame clones, not every one. The table shows tens of thousands of clones, with around four fifths occurring only once. Time point reported: cycle 4 day 1 (C4D1), after about 6 weeks of nivolumab. Each patient relapsed following autologous stem cell transplantation, and prior brentuximab vedotin exposure differed. Here the sequenced sample was peripheral blood mononuclear cells (PBMCs), taken before the fourth cycle of nivolumab. These receptors were taken from a human donor with classical Hodgkin lymphoma.

This clone appeared a single time. The chain links TRBV27 to TRBJ2-3, with D tentatively TRBD1 (5 bases). Germline values: CDR1 MNHEY, CDR2 SMNVEV (reference sequence). V was shortened by 5 bases and J by 4 bases, with 13 bases between the two germline ends. This CDR3 spans 14 amino acids. CDR3 sequence reads: CASSLQGRADTQYF. The CDR3 bases are TGTGCCAGCAGTCTCCAGGGCCGGGCAGATACGCAGTATTTT.

The genes are TRBV19 and TRBJ2-2, with 8 bases identical to TRBD1. CDR3 length: 15 amino acids. Germline V lookup: CDR1 LNHDA, CDR2 SQIVND (reference sequence). V dropped 3 bases and J dropped 6; count of bases not matched to a gene: 6. CDR3 in amino acids: CASSMTGVMAGELFF. For the CDR3, the DNA is TGTGCCAGTAGTATGACAGGGGTTATGGCCGGGGAGCTGTTTTTT.

The chain links TRBV7-3 to TRBJ2-3; TRBD2 agrees at 12 bases. V shed 5 bases, J shed 2 bases, and the junction held 5 bases outside the gene matches. Germline V CDR1 and CDR2: SGHTA, FQGTGA. The CDR3 sequence is 16 residues long. The CDR3 reads CASSTGLAGNTDTQYF. CDR3 nucleotides: TGTGCCAGCAGCACCGGACTAGCGGGAAACACAGATACGCAGTATTTT.

This chain connects TRBV4-3 to TRBJ2-1; D unclear. V was shortened by 1 base and J by 0 bases, with 10 bases between the two germline ends. CDR1 is LGHNA, CDR2 YSLEER, per germline. CDR3 length: 16 residues. CDR3 protein: CASSQAWSISYNEQFF. The CDR3 DNA sequence: TGCGCCAGCAGCCAAGCTTGGAGTATCTCCTACAATGAGCAGTTCTTC.

The chain couples TRBV10-3 to TRBJ2-5; 10 bases match TRBD2. The CDR3 has 16 residues. V lost 0 bases, J lost 5 bases, and 6 bases stayed unmatched. Germline assignment: CDR1 ENHRY and CDR2 SYGVKD. DNA of the CDR3: TGTGCCATCAGTGAGTCCAGCGGGAGGGCCCGGGAGACCCAGTACTTC. Amino acid sequence: CAISESSGRARETQYF.

V is TRBV6-1 and J is TRBJ2-6; D gene ambiguous. This CDR3 is built from 19 residues. Trimming cost V 3 bases and J 2 bases, with 20 bases left between them. Germline values: CDR1 MNHNS, CDR2 SASEGT. The CDR3 loop reads CASSEKWGYPRAGANVLTF. DNA for the CDR3: TGTGCCAGCAGTGAGAAGTGGGGTTATCCTAGGGCTGGGGCCAACGTCCTGACTTTC.

This chain links TRBV6-5 with TRBJ2-1, with unresolved D. This CDR3 has 15 amino acids. Germline V gene data show CDR1 as MNHEY and CDR2 as SVGAGI. Trimming cost V 0 bases and J 7 bases, with 13 bases left between them. The CDR3 nucleotides are TGTGCCAGCAGTTACTCGATAGGTACGGTGAATGAGCAGTTCTTC. Translated: CASSYSIGTVNEQFF.

The rearrangement uses TRBV29-1 and TRBJ1-1; 9 nucleotides line up with TRBD1. Trimming at V came to 4 bases and at J to 3 bases, leaving 6 bases not matched to a gene. Germline loops: CDR1 SQVTM, CDR2 ANQGSEA. The length of the CDR3 is 14 residues. For the CDR3, the DNA is TGCAGCGTTGTAAGGGACAGGGAGTACACTGAAGCTTTCTTT. Translating it yields CSVVRDREYTEAFF.

The genes are TRBV15 and TRBJ2-7; possible D gene TRBD2, 6 bases. V was shortened by 5 bases and J by 3 bases, with 11 bases between the two germline ends. This CDR3 contains 13 residues. Germline CDR1 reads LNHNV; CDR2 reads YYDKDF (reference sequence). DNA of the CDR3: TGTGCCACCAGCGCGGGACGGAACTACGAGCAGTACTTC. Residues: CATSAGRNYEQYF.

V gene TRBV2 combines with J gene TRBJ1-1; D is unclear. V dropped 7 bases and J dropped 7 bases, with 13 bases sitting between them. Germline assignment: CDR1 SNHLY and CDR2 FYNNEI. The CDR3 is 12 amino acids. In DNA form, the CDR3 reads TGTGCCAGCACCACCAGGCGGGGTGAAGCTTTCTTT. The encoded protein is CASTTRRGEAFF.

The CDR3 spells CASSYGLIYEQYF. Here the CDR3 DNA reads TGTGCCAGCAGCTACGGACTCATTTACGAGCAGTACTTC. This chain connects TRBV7-3 to TRBJ2-7, with TRBD2 as a possible D gene (5 bases). V lost 4 bases and J lost 4, with 11 bases in between. The CDR3 spans 13 residues. Germline-derived CDR1 and CDR2 are SGHTA and FQGTGA.

This clone was detected once. The chain combines TRBV4-3 with TRBJ2-3; 8 nucleotides line up with TRBD2. The CDR3 contains 18 residues. Germline V gives CDR1 LGHNA, CDR2 YSLEER. The V and J ends lost 0 bases and 0 bases, in that order; junction bases with no gene match: 8. For the CDR3, the DNA is TGCGCCAGCAGCCAAGATATAAGCGGGAGCCCAAGCACAGATACGCAGTATTTT. This sequence encodes CASSQDISGSPSTDTQYF.

The rearrangement uses TRBV6-1 and TRBJ1-4; no clear D gene. Trimming took 4 bases from V and 10 from J, leaving 10 bases between them. The CDR3 loop spans 12 amino acids. CDR1 MNHNS and CDR2 SASEGT come from the germline V gene. In DNA form, the CDR3 reads TGTGCCAGCAGTGGGAATTGGGGAAAACTGTTTTTT. Translation: CASSGNWGKLFF.

The chain recombines TRBV6-1 with TRBJ1-3; D is perhaps TRBD1 (6 bases). Germline-derived CDR1 and CDR2 are MNHNS and SASEGT. This CDR3 region has 16 residues. V dropped 4 bases and J dropped 4 bases, with 17 bases sitting between them. The CDR3 DNA follows: TGTGCCAGCAGTGGTTGGCCCACAGGGCTCGGAAACACCATATATTTT. It is translated as CASSGWPTGLGNTIYF.

A few counts support this clone. This chain connects TRBV23-1 to TRBJ2-7; D may be TRBD1 (6 bases). TRBV23-1 carries the ORF label, with uncertain function. The CDR3 spans 16 residues. V lost 0 bases and J 2 bases, leaving 14 bases between the germline ends. The CDR3 DNA reads TGCGCCAGCAGTCAATCCTTGCAGGGGAAAGCCTACGAGCAGTACTTC. It specifies CASSQSLQGKAYEQYF.

This chain links TRBV7-2 with TRBJ2-7; D is possibly TRBD2 (6 bases). CDR1 is SGHTA, CDR2 FQGNSA, per germline. The CDR3 runs 14 residues. V lost 5 bases and J lost 3, with 14 bases in between. CDR3 in amino acids: CASSRSWGVYEQYF. The CDR3 nucleotides are TGTGCCAGCAGCCGCTCTTGGGGGGTCTACGAGCAGTACTTC. Based on the CDR3 plus reference TRBV7-2 and TRBJ2-7, the full variable domain is GAGVSQSPSNKVTEKGKDVELRCDPISGHTALYWYRQSLGQGLEFLIYFQGNSAPDKSGLPSDRFSAERTGGSVSTLTIQRTQQEDSAVYLCASSRSWGVYEQYFGPGTRLTVT.

The chain is built from TRBV28 and TRBJ2-5; D unresolved. The CDR3 sequence is 13 residues long. Germline CDR1 is MDHEN and CDR2 is SYDVKM. The V and J ends lost 2 bases and 2 bases respectively, with 6 bases between them. CDR3 sequence: CASSLMGQETQYF. DNA for the CDR3: TGTGCCAGCAGTTTAATGGGGCAAGAGACCCAGTACTTC.

This clone showed up just a few times. The chain couples TRBV28 to TRBJ1-1, with 7 bases that match TRBD1. With V trimmed by 6 bases and J by 3 bases, 4 bases remained unmatched. CDR1 and CDR2 from the germline V gene are MDHEN and SYDVKM. The CDR3 length is 13 residues. Written as DNA, the CDR3 is TGTGCCAGCAGCCGGGACAGATACACTGAAGCTTTCTTT. Translated, it gives CASSRDRYTEAFF. The complete variable domain, with remaining parts taken from reference TRBV28 and TRBJ1-1, reads DVKVTQSSRYLVKRTGEKVFLECVQDMDHENMFWYRQDPGLGLRLIYFSYDVKMKEKGDIPEGYSVSREKKERFSLILESASTNQTSMYLCASSRDRYTEAFFGQGTRLTVV.

The V call is TRBV5-1, the J call TRBJ1-5; 9 nucleotides agree with TRBD1. This CDR3 has 15 residues. Germline V CDR1 and CDR2: SGHRS, YFSETQ. The V and J ends lost 0 bases and 5 bases, in that order; junction bases with no gene match: 3. CDR3 sequence (DNA): TGCGCCAGCAGCTTGGGACAGGGGGAAGATCAGCCCCAGCATTTT. Protein product: CASSLGQGEDQPQHF.

The chain has TRBV18 and TRBJ1-1; 8 nucleotides match TRBD1. The CDR3 contains 15 residues. J gave up 2 bases and V 6 bases, and 8 bases lay outside the gene matches. The germline CDR1 and CDR2 sequences are KGHSH and LQKENI. CDR3 sequence: CASSPWTGRNTEAFF. DNA for the CDR3: TGTGCCAGCTCCCCTTGGACAGGGAGAAACACTGAAGCTTTCTTT.

This sequence joins TRBV28 and TRBJ2-3, with D maybe TRBD2 (5 bases). Germline values: CDR1 MDHEN, CDR2 SYDVKM. The V gene lost 7 bases and the J gene lost 7 bases, with 21 bases spanning the gap. The CDR3 covers 15 residues. In nucleotides, the CDR3 is TGTGCCAGCACCGATCCCGGCGGGTTACGCCATACGCAGTATTTT. Its translation: CASTDPGGLRHTQYF.

The chain joins TRBV4-1 to TRBJ1-2, with a possible D match to TRBD1 (6 bases). The CDR3 is 15 amino acids. V was cut by 2 bases and J by 5 bases, with 15 bases left in between. CDR1 and CDR2 from the germline V gene are MGHRA and YSYEKL. CDR3 in DNA: TGCGCCAGCAGCCAACCCACGACAGGTCTTTATGGCTACACCTTC. Protein: CASSQPTTGLYGYTF.

The chain uses TRBV15 and TRBJ1-3, with D uncertain. This CDR3 is built from 14 residues. Per the germline V gene, CDR1 is LNHNV and CDR2 is YYDKDF (reference sequence). V shed 3 bases and J shed 4 bases, with 10 bases lying between them. CDR3 amino acids: CATSRVGPGNTIYF. In nucleotides, the CDR3 is TGTGCCACCAGCAGGGTAGGGCCCGGAAACACCATATATTTT.

Note on this clone: Different DNA sequences within this sample yield the same CDR3. The chain uses TRBV6-6 and TRBJ2-7; D gene unclear. Deletions cut 0 bases from V and 4 bases from J, with 4 bases between. The CDR3 sequence is 12 residues long. Per germline, CDR1 MNHNY and CDR2 SVGAGI (reference sequence). The CDR3 loop reads CASSYSRYEQYF. CDR3 coding DNA: TGTGCCAGCAGTTACTCGAGGTACGAGCAGTACTTC.

There are a few counts of this clone. The chain is built from TRBV6-5 and TRBJ1-2; 8 nucleotides agree with TRBD1. V was pared by 4 bases and J by 7 bases, with 8 bases of the junction left unmatched. This CDR3 is built from 14 residues. CDR1 MNHEY and CDR2 SVGAGI come from the germline V gene. CDR3 sequence (DNA): TGTGCCAGCAGTTCGACAGGGGACCGGCCTGGCTACACCTTC. Translation: CASSSTGDRPGYTF.

This clone was seen only a few times. V and J are TRBV27 and TRBJ2-1; tentative D call: TRBD1 (6 bases). The V end lost 2 bases, the J end lost 2 bases, and 10 bases lay between the germline ends. CDR1 and CDR2 from the germline V gene are MNHEY and SMNVEV (reference sequence). The CDR3 sequence is 15 residues long. Here the CDR3 DNA reads TGTGCCAGCAGTTTAATAGGGGGACCCTACAATGAGCAGTTCTTC. Translated: CASSLIGGPYNEQFF.